This TCR beta chain was recovered during a study of Graves' ophthalmopathy and Graves' hyperthyroidism. This clonotype was counted many times. Its specificity is unknown. This CDR3 is built from 12 residues. CDR1 is SQVTM, CDR2 ANQGSEA, per germline. V was pared by 7 bases and J by 6 bases, with 13 bases between. Study-level results: Blood also carried most expanded thyroid clonotypes exceeding 0.001 frequency. It was with about 68% sensitivity and around 75% specificity that the model predicted ophthalmopathy progression.

No ophthalmopathy within 18 months of follow-up signified stable hyperthyroidism. Exclusion applied to patients with other autoimmune diseases, uncontrolled infections, pregnancy or lactation. Transcripts of RNA were the source for amplifying TCR beta CDR3 regions. The authors performed first-round RT-PCR with HTBI primers and then a second-round multiplex PCR. TCRdb recomputed calls from the multiplex PCR reads with MiXCR, one row per CDR3 protein. Of about 390,000 distinct CDR3 sequences in the sample, about a sixth were seen once. The chain combines TRBV29-1 with TRBJ1-5; D is unclear. Sample: peripheral blood. The receptor comes from an adult woman with stable Graves' hyperthyroidism. This chain's CDR3 is CSAKSGTQPQHF. In DNA form, the CDR3 reads TGCAGCGCAAAGTCGGGTACTCAGCCCCAGCATTTT.